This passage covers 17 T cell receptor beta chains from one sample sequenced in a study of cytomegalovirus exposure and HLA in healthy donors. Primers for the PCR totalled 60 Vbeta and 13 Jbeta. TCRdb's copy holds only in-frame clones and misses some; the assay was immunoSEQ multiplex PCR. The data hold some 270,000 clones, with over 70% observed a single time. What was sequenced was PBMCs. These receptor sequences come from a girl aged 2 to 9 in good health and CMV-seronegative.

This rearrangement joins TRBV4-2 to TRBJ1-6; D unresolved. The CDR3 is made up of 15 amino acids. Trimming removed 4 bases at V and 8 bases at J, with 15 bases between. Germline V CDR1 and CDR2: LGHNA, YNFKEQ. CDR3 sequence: CASSPAPGSYSPLHF. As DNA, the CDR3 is TGTGCCAGCAGCCCGGCCCCGGGGTCCTATTCACCCCTCCACTTT.

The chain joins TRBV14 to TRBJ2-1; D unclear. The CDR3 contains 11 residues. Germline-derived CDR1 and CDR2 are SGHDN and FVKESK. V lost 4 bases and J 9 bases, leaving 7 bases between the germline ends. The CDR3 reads CASSRESEQFF. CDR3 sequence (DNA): TGTGCCAGCAGCCGAGAGAGTGAGCAGTTCTTC.

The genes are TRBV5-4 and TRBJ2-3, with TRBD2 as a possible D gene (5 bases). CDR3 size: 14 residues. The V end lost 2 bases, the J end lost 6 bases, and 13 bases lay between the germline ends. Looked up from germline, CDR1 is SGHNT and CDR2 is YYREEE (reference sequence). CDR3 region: CASSLGLAADTQYF. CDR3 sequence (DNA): TGTGCCAGCAGCTTAGGGCTAGCCGCGGATACGCAGTATTTT. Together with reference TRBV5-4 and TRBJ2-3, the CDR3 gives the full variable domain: ETGVTQSPTHLIKTRGQQVTLRCSSQSGHNTVSWYQQALGQGPQFIFQYYREEENGRGNFPPRFSGLQFPNYSSELNVNALELDDSALYLCASSLGLAADTQYFGPGTRLTVL.

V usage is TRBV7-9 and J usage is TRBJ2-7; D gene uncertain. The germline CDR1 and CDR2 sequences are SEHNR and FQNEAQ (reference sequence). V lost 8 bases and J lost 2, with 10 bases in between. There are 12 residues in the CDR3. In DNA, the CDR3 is TGTGCCAGCCAAGCAGGCGCCTACGAGCAGTACTTC. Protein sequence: CASQAGAYEQYF.

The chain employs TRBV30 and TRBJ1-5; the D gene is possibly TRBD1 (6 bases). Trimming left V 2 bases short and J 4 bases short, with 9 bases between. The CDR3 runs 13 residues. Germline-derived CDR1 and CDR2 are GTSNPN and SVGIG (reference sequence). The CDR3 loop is CAWSNRVNQPQHF. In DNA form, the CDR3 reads TGTGCCTGGAGTAACAGGGTGAATCAGCCCCAGCATTTT. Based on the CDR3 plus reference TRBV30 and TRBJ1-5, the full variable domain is SQTIHQWPATLVQPVGSPLSLECTVEGTSNPNLYWYRQAAGRGLQLLFYSVGIGQISSEVPQNLSASRPQDRQFILSSKKLLLSDSGFYLCAWSNRVNQPQHFGDGTRLSIL.

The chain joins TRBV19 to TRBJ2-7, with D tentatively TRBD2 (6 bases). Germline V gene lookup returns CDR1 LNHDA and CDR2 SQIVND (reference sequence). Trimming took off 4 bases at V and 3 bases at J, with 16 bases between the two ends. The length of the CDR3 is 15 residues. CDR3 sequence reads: CASSTSARGGYEQYF. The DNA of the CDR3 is TGTGCCAGTAGTACTAGCGCCCGAGGTGGCTACGAGCAGTACTTC. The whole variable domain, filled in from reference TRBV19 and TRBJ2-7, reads DGGITQSPKYLFRKEGQNVTLSCEQNLNHDAMYWYRQDPGQGLRLIYYSQIVNDFQKGDIAEGYSVSREKKESFPLTVTSAQKNPTAFYLCASSTSARGGYEQYFGPGTRLTVT.

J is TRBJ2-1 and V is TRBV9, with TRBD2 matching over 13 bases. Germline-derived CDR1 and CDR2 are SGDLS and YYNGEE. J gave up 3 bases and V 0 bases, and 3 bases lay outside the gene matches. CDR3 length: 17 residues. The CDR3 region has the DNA TGTGCCAGCAGCGTAGCTGGGACTAGCGGGATCTACAATGAGCAGTTCTTC. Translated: CASSVAGTSGIYNEQFF.

The CDR3 spells CASSIGRYLESNQPQHF. Here the CDR3 DNA reads TGTGCCAGTAGTATCGGCCGGTACCTAGAGAGCAATCAGCCCCAGCATTTT. The V and J genes are TRBV19 and TRBJ1-5; D gene uncertain. Trimming left V 3 bases short and J 1 base short, with 16 bases between. Germline-derived CDR1 and CDR2 are LNHDA and SQIVND (reference sequence). The CDR3 spans 17 residues.

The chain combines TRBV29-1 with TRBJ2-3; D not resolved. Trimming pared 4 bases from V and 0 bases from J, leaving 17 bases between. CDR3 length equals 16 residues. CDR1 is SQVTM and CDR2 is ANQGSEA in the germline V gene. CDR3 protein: CSVGQSKKFSTDTQYF. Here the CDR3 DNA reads TGCAGCGTTGGTCAGTCCAAGAAATTCAGCACAGATACGCAGTATTTT.

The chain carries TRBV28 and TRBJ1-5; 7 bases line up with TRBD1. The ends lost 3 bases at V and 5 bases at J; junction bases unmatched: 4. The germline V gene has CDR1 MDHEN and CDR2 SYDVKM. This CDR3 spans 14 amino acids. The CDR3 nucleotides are TGTGCCAGCAGTTTGACAGGGACCCATCAGCCCCAGCATTTT. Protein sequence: CASSLTGTHQPQHF.

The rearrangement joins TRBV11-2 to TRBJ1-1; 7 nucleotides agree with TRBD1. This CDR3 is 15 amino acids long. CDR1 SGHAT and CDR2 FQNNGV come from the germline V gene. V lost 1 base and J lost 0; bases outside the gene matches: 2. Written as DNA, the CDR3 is TGTGCCAGCAGCTTAGCGGGACAGTTGAACACTGAAGCTTTCTTT. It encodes CASSLAGQLNTEAFF.

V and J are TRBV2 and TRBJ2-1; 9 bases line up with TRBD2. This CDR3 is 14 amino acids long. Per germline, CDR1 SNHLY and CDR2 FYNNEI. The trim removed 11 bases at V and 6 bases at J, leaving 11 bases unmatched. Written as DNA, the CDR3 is TGTGCCTCCCTCCGGCTAGCGGGACTCAATGAGCAGTTCTTC. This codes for CASLRLAGLNEQFF. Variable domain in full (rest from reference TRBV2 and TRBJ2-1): EPEVTQTPSHQVTQMGQEVILRCVPISNHLYFYWYRQILGQKVEFLVSFYNNEISEKSEIFDDQFSVERPDGSNFTLKIRSTKLEDSAMYFCASLRLAGLNEQFFGPGTRLTVL.

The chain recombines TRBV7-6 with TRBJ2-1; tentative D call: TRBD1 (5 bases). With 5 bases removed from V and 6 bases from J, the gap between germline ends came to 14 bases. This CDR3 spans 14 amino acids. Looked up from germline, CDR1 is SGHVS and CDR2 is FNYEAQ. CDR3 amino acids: CASSPKRGGNEQFF. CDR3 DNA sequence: TGTGCCAGCAGCCCGAAAAGGGGTGGCAATGAGCAGTTCTTC.

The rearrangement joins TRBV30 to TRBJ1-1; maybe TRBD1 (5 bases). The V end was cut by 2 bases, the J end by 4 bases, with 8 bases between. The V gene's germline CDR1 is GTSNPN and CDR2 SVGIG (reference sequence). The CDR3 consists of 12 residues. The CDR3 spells CAWSIGGTEAFF. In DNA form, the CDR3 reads TGTGCCTGGAGTATCGGGGGCACTGAAGCTTTCTTT.

The CDR3 DNA sequence: TGTGCCATCAGTGGCTCTAGGACAGTCTCTGGAAACACCATATATTTT. It encodes CAISGSRTVSGNTIYF. V usage is TRBV10-3 and J usage is TRBJ1-3; D might be TRBD1 (6 bases). Germline values: CDR1 ENHRY, CDR2 SYGVKD. V was shortened by 4 bases and J by 0 bases, with 13 bases between the two germline ends. This CDR3 region has 16 residues.

CDR3 loop: CASSRQRLDRGSISYEQYF. The CDR3 DNA reads TGCGCCAGCAGCCGACAACGACTAGACAGGGGGTCGATCTCCTACGAGCAGTACTTC. The chain has TRBV5-1 and TRBJ2-7; 9 bases fit TRBD1. This CDR3 contains 19 residues. CDR1 is SGHRS, CDR2 YFSETQ, per germline. With 4 bases clipped from V and 0 bases from J, the junction kept 17 bases outside the gene matches.

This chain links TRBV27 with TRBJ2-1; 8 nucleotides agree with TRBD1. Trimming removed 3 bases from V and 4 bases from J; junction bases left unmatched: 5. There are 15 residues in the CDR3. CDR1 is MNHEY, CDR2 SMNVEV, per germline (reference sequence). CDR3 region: CASSFAGGKYNEQFF. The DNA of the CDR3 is TGTGCCAGCAGTTTTGCAGGGGGCAAGTACAATGAGCAGTTCTTC.